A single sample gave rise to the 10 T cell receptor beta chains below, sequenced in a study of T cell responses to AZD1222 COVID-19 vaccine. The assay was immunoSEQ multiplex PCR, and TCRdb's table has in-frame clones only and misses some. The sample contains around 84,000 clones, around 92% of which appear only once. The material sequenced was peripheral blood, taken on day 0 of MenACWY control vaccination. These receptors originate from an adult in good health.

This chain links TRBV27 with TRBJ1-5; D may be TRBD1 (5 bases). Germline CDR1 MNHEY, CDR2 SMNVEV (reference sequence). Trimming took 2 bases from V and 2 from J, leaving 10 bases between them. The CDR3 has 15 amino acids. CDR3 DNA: TGTGCCAGCAGTTTAACCACAGGACGCAATCAGCCCCAGCATTTT. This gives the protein CASSLTTGRNQPQHF.

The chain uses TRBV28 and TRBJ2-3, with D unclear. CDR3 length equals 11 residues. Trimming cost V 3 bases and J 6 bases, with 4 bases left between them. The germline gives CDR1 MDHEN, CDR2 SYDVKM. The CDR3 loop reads CASSFWDTQYF. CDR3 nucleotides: TGTGCCAGCAGTTTTTGGGATACGCAGTATTTT.

The CDR3 spells CATSGTGTYQETQYF. CDR3 nucleotides: TGTGCCACCAGTGGGACAGGGACGTACCAAGAGACCCAGTACTTC. The chain combines TRBV24-1 with TRBJ2-5; TRBD1 matches 8 bases. The CDR3 has 15 residues. Germline CDR1 reads KGHDR; CDR2 reads SFDVKD. V gave up 5 bases and J gave up 0 bases; unmatched junction bases: 4.

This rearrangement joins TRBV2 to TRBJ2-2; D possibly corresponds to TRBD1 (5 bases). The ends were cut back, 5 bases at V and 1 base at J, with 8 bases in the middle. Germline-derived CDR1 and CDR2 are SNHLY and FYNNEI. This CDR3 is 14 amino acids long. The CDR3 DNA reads TGTGCCAGCAGTCAACAGGTGAACACCGGGGAGCTGTTTTTT. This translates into CASSQQVNTGELFF. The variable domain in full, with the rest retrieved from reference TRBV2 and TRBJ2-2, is EPEVTQTPSHQVTQMGQEVILRCVPISNHLYFYWYRQILGQKVEFLVSFYNNEISEKSEIFDDQFSVERPDGSNFTLKIRSTKLEDSAMYFCASSQQVNTGELFFGEGSRLTVL.

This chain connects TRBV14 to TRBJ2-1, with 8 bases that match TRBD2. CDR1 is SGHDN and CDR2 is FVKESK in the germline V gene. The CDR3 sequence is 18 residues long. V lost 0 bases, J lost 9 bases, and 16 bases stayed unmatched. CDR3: CASSQDQGVAGPRGEQFF. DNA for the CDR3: TGTGCCAGCAGCCAAGATCAGGGTGTAGCGGGGCCCCGCGGTGAGCAGTTCTTC.

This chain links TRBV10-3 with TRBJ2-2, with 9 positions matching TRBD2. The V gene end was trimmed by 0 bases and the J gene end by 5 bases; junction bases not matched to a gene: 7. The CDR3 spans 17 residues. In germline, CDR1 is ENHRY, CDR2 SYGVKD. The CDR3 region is CAISESTLAGVTGELFF. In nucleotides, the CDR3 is TGTGCCATCAGTGAGTCGACGTTAGCGGGAGTTACCGGGGAGCTGTTTTTT.

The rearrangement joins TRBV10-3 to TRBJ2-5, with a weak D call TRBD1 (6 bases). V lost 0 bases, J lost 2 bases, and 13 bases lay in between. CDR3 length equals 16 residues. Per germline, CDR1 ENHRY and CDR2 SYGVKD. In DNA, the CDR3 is TGTGCCATCAGTGAGTCTGGGGGCGACTCACAAGAGACCCAGTACTTC. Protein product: CAISESGGDSQETQYF.

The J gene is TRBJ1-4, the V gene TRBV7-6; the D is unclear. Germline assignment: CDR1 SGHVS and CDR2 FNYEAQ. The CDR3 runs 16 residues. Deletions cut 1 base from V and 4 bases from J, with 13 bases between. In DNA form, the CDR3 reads TGTGCCAGCAGCTTAGAACCGGCTGACTTTAATGAAAAACTGTTTTTT. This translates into CASSLEPADFNEKLFF.

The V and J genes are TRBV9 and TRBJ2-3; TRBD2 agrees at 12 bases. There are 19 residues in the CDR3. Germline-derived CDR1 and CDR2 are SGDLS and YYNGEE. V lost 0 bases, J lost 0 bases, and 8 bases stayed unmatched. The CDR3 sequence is CASSVDQGGLAGSTDTQYF. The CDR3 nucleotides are TGTGCCAGCAGCGTAGATCAAGGAGGACTAGCGGGAAGCACAGATACGCAGTATTTT.

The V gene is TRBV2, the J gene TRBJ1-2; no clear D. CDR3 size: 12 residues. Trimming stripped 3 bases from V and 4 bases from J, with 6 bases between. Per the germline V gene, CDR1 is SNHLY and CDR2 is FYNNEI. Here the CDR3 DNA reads TGTGCCAGCAGTGAGCCGATCTATGGCTACACCTTC. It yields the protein CASSEPIYGYTF.